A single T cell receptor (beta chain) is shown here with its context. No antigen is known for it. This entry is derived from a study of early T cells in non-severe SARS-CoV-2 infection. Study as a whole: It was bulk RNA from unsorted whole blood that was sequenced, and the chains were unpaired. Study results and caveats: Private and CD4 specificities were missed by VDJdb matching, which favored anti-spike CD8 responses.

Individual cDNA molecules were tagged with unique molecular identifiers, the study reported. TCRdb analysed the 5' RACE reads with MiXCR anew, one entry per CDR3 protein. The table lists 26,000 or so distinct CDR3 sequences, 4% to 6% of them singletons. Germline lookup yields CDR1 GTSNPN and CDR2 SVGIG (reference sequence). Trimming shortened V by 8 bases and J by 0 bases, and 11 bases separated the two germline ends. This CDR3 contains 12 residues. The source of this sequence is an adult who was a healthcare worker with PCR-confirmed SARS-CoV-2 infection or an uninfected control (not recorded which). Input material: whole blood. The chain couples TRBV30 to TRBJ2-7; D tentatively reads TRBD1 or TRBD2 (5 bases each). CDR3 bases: TGTGCCGGGGGTAAGGACTCCTACGAGCAGTACTTC. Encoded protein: CAGGKDSYEQYF.